These T cell receptor beta chains were read from a single sample in a study of shared T cell receptors in the human thymus. Generated by immunoSEQ multiplex PCR, the TCRdb table keeps only in-frame clones and is missing some. The sample has hundreds of thousands of clones, 85% to 95% seen once. The sequencing input was thymocytes. The receptors here all came from a human donor. Each CDR3 is given with its conserved first and last residue.

cdr3_aa | v_call
CASSPPGVHSYNEQFF | TRBV4-2
CASSESGTTYNEQFF | TRBV10-1
CASSVEKIAGVPDTQYF | TRBV9
CSVGSLRTEAFF | TRBV29-1
CASSLRIRDYGYTF | TRBV27
CSVEETGNFTGELFF | TRBV29-1
CASSLGEGTRLHHEQYF | TRBV5-6
CASMAGGSSYEQYF | TRBV2
CASGGRWQSNVLTF | TRBV6-1
CASSQDYWVRENYGYTF | TRBV4-2
CATSVGQGALDTQYF | TRBV15
CATSRVGAASLNEQYF | TRBV15
CASSRTPRLVIYEQYF | TRBV5-6
CASSLMGTPERGYTF | TRBV28
CASSVLALDTQYF | TRBV27
CASSLNRRRGGEQYF | TRBV27
CASSSVSSGGTGELFF | TRBV11-2
CASSQTLRDRWTGELFF | TRBV14
CASSMLDSNQPQHF | TRBV19
CSVEDGRERTNEKLFF | TRBV29-1
CASSSGLAGTYEQYF | TRBV5-1
CASSLVRGPRDEQYF | TRBV11-2
CASSQRADNVGAPSF | TRBV4-1
CASSQDRQGSLDTEAFF | TRBV4-1
CASSFHPGPTRVASPHTGELFF | TRBV7-8
CASSDGYSSGNTIYF | TRBV6-1
CASSLVSSGAFRTYEQYF | TRBV11-2
CASSQNRGTGELFF | TRBV4-3
CASSSTSVKAYEQYF | TRBV27
CASSLRDLRGLVEAFF | TRBV28
CASRHFPLHLAGVTYNEQFF | TRBV7-6
CATSRDFRGRVLGYTF | TRBV15
CATLGSSESSGANVLTF | TRBV10-3
CASSQLGAYNEQFF | TRBV4-2
CASSGISNEKLFF | TRBV19
CAISEGLASDTQYF | TRBV10-3
CASSEFHFGNEQFF | TRBV6-4
CASSLDPGGYQGTEAFF | TRBV7-2
CASSPTERYNEQFF | TRBV28
CASSSHRDRAYEQYF | TRBV5-1
CAWIGEFNEQFF | TRBV30
CASSIGLAGAYEQYF | TRBV19
CASSPLAKIYNEQFF | TRBV27
CASRQGGTYEQYF | TRBV4-1
CASSTIAGVASDEQFF | TRBV7-8
CASSVGDNLAKNIQYF | TRBV9
CASSQIQNTEAFF | TRBV7-3
CASSLEPGLAGVFPDTQYF | TRBV19
CASGQFQETQYF | TRBV9
CASSPRGGNTEAFF | TRBV27
CASKVVRSYNEQFF | TRBV11-3
CASSWTAMNTEAFF | TRBV6-4
CASSRDRGLGAWSYEQYF | TRBV25-1
CASSPLGDTEAFF | TRBV9
CASSLDTLAGARNEQFF | TRBV5-6
CASSADLSGPEAFF | TRBV9
CASSFRANLSYNEQFF | TRBV28